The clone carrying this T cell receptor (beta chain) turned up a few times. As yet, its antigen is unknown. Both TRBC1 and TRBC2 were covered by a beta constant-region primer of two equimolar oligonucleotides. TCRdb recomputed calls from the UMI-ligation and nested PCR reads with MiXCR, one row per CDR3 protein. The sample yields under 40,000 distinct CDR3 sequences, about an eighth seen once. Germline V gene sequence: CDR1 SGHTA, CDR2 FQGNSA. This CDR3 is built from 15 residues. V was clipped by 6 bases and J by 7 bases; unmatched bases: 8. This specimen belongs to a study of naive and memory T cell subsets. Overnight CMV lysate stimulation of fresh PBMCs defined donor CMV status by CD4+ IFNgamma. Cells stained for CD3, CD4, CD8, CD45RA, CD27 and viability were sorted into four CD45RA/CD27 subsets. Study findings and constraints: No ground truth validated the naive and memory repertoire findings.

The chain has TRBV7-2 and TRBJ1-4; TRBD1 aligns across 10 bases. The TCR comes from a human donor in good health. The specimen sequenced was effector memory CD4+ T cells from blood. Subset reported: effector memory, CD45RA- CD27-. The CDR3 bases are TGTGCCAGCAGGAGCCGGGACAGGGGTTCTGAAAAACTGTTTTTT. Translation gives CASRSRDRGSEKLFF. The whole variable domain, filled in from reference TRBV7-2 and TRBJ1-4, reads GAGVSQSPSNKVTEKGKDVELRCDPISGHTALYWYRQSLGQGLEFLIYFQGNSAPDKSGLPSDRFSAERTGGSVSTLTIQRTQQEDSAVYLCASRSRDRGSEKLFFGSGTQLSVL.